This paragraph reports one T cell receptor (beta chain). Its matching antigen is unknown. Germline-derived CDR1 and CDR2 are LNHDA and SQIVND (reference sequence). The CDR3 length is 17 residues. After removal of 1 base from V and 4 bases from J, the junction contained 8 bases not matched to a gene. PCR involved 60 Vbeta and 13 Jbeta primers. Under the authors' procedure: The count from a later analysis was about 80 million unique TCR beta chains, roughly 11 million of them shared. Sequenced by immunoSEQ multiplex PCR; TCRdb stores in-frame clones only, minus some. The DNA gave D and trimming, while V, J and clone size come from that table. The table for this sample gives about 200,000 clones. The record originates from a study of cytomegalovirus exposure and HLA in healthy donors. Study-wide context: A previous analysis identified 100 million to 120 million unique TCR beta sequences derived from 180 million or so T cells.

Findings and limits, study-wide: When analyzed later, the rates of TCR association showed variation by HLA locus, with DRB1 the most and HLA-C the fewest.

The rearrangement uses TRBV19 and TRBJ2-1, with 9 bases that match TRBD1. This receptor was identified in a girl aged 2-15 years in good health and CMV-seropositive. Source material: PBMCs. The CDR3 sequence: CASSIVSGQGGYNEQFF. The CDR3 region has the DNA TGTGCCAGTAGTATAGTCTCGGGACAGGGTGGTTACAATGAGCAGTTCTTC.